This TCR beta chain was sequenced during a study of CD8+CD57+ T cells in acquired aplastic anemia. Genomic DNA, serving as template, underwent TCR beta VDJ and CDR3 profiling. Each CDR3 protein is one row after TCRdb ran MiXCR on the reads. The sample lists around 290,000 distinct CDR3 sequences; under 60% were seen once. There are many counts of this clonotype. It was patients with CD8+CD57+ cell expansion by flow cytometry who were chosen for sequencing. The clonotype originates from a human donor with aplastic anemia. Sequenced: sorted CD4+, CD8+, or CD8+CD57+ T cells (not recorded which) from PBMCs.

CDR3 DNA: TGTGCCAGCTCACCACGTATTATGCAGGCTAATTCACCCCTCCACTTT. This encodes CASSPRIMQANSPLHF. The chain recombines TRBV18 with TRBJ1-6; D is uncertain. V lost 1 base to trimming and J lost 6 bases, with 13 bases between them. The length of the CDR3 is 16 residues. Germline V gene lookup returns CDR1 KGHSH and CDR2 LQKENI.